These T cell receptor beta chains were read from a single sample in a study of T cells after yellow fever vaccination. TCRdb redid the calling of the 5' RACE reads with MiXCR, one entry per CDR3 protein. Of about 210,000 distinct CDR3 sequences in the sample, 3% to 3.5% were seen once. The sequencing used CD4+ T cells sorted from PBMCs, collected 10 days after the yellow fever booster vaccination. These receptors were collected from a young man who received the YFV17D yellow fever vaccine. CDR3s include the opening cysteine and the closing phenylalanine or tryptophan.

j_call v_call cdr3_length cdr3_aa
TRBJ1-5 TRBV7-2 15 CASSMDSTDNQPQHF
TRBJ2-3 TRBV28 12 CASSLQSGSQYF
TRBJ1-6 TRBV6-5 15 CASSRRGTGGSPLHF
TRBJ1-4 TRBV5-1 16 CASSFLGNSGNEKLFF
TRBJ1-6 TRBV6-2/TRBV6-3 15 CASSSELSYNSPLHF
TRBJ2-5 TRBV29-1 14 CSGFGGGGQETQYF
TRBJ2-7 TRBV27 13 CASSGTPFHEQYF
TRBJ2-6 TRBV19 13 CASKQAGANVLTF
TRBJ2-4 TRBV19 19 CASKKGIGTRETGKNIQYF
TRBJ2-7 TRBV20-1 13 CSARAPGGYEQYF
TRBJ1-5 TRBV29-1 15 CSVVKVGGKAPPQHF
TRBJ1-2 TRBV20-1 13 CSARDDRRESYTF
TRBJ1-1 TRBV7-2 16 CASSLASREWNTEAFF